What follows are 19 T cell receptor beta chains derived from one specimen sequenced in a study of T cells in Graves' hyperthyroidism and ophthalmopathy. Amplification yielded TCR beta CDR3 regions, with RNA transcripts as the source. The TCR CDR3 first-round RT-PCR relied on the HTBI primer set. TCRdb re-called the multiplex PCR reads through MiXCR, storing one row per CDR3 protein. Among roughly 170,000 distinct CDR3 sequences listed, over 15% were seen once. Sequencing was carried out using blood. Source of these receptors: a woman in her forties or fifties with Graves' hyperthyroidism.

The V and J genes are TRBV20-1 and TRBJ1-1; no firm D call. The germline V gene encodes CDR1 DFQATT and CDR2 SNEGSKA (reference sequence). Trimming stripped 0 bases from V and 8 bases from J, with 16 bases between. The CDR3 runs 14 residues. The CDR3 reads CSARDKGTGAEAFF. The CDR3 nucleotides are TGCAGTGCTAGAGATAAGGGAACGGGTGCCGAAGCTTTCTTT.

The genes are TRBV4-3 and TRBJ1-1; no clear D gene. CDR3 length: 15 amino acids. V dropped 0 bases and J dropped 0 bases, with 8 bases sitting between them. Germline V lookup: CDR1 LGHNA, CDR2 YSLEER. The CDR3 protein is CASSQEWVLNTEAFF. Written as DNA, the CDR3 is TGCGCCAGCAGCCAAGAGTGGGTCCTGAACACTGAAGCTTTCTTT.

This chain joins TRBV18 and TRBJ2-1; D may be TRBD2 (5 bases). CDR1 is KGHSH, CDR2 LQKENI, per germline. V was pared by 5 bases and J by 0 bases, with 23 bases between. This CDR3 contains 19 residues. This CDR3 reads CASSSLTMGRGRSYNEQFF. For the CDR3, the DNA is TGTGCCAGCTCATCCCTGACCATGGGTCGGGGTCGCTCCTACAATGAGCAGTTCTTC.

This clonotype was seen ten or more times. This chain links TRBV4-1 with TRBJ1-5, with 10 nucleotides matching TRBD1. Per germline, CDR1 MGHRA and CDR2 YSYEKL. With V trimmed by 1 base and J by 3 bases, 3 bases remained unmatched. The CDR3 totals 16 residues. The CDR3 region is CASSQGTGGSNQPQHF. Written as DNA, the CDR3 is TGCGCCAGCAGCCAAGGGACAGGGGGATCCAATCAGCCCCAGCATTTT.

Remarks on this clonotype: A much larger clonotype is one base distant, so this may be a read error. The chain uses TRBV3-1 and TRBJ2-3, with D perhaps given as TRBD1 or TRBD2 (5 bases each). This CDR3 is built from 15 residues. Trimming shortened V by 1 base and J by 4 bases, and 12 bases separated the two germline ends. Per the germline V gene, CDR1 is LGHDT and CDR2 is YNNKEL (reference sequence). CDR3 sequence: CASSQARRGADTQYF. The CDR3 coding sequence is TGTGCCAGCAGCCAAGCCCGACGGGGCGCAGATACGCAGTATTTT.

This clonotype has ten or more counts. The chain has TRBV7-9 and TRBJ2-1, with D unresolved. Germline V gene lookup returns CDR1 SEHNR and CDR2 FQNEAQ (reference sequence). Deletions cut 5 bases from V and 0 bases from J, with 17 bases between. The CDR3 consists of 17 residues. In DNA, the CDR3 is TGTGCCAGCAGCCCTAAACCTCCGGACGGCTCCTACAATGAGCAGTTCTTC. It specifies CASSPKPPDGSYNEQFF. Full variable domain (missing parts from reference TRBV7-9 and TRBJ2-1): DTGVSQNPRHKITKRGQNVTFRCDPISEHNRLYWYRQTLGQGPEFLTYFQNEAQLEKSRLLSDRFSAERPKGSFSTLEIQRTEQGDSAMYLCASSPKPPDGSYNEQFFGPGTRLTVL.

This clonotype was recorded many times. V is TRBV6-1 and J is TRBJ1-5; TRBD1 might be the D (6 bases). V shed 6 bases and J shed 2 bases, with 17 bases lying between them. This CDR3 region has 16 residues. Germline assignment: CDR1 MNHNS and CDR2 SASEGT. CDR3 sequence (DNA): TGTGCCAGCAGGCCACAGGGTCGTTCGCGCAATCAGCCCCAGCATTTT. Translated: CASRPQGRSRNQPQHF.

Points on this clonotype: A much larger clone differs from this one at a single base, so this may be a read error. The chain recombines TRBV20-1 with TRBJ1-1; 8 bases fit TRBD1. The CDR3 has 14 amino acids. Per the germline V gene, CDR1 is DFQATT and CDR2 is SNEGSKA (reference sequence). V trimming: 0 bases; J trimming: 3 bases; junction bases outside the gene matches: 3. CDR3 in amino acids: CSARDSTGDTEAFF. DNA for the CDR3: TGCAGTGCTAGAGATTCGACAGGGGACACTGAAGCTTTCTTT.

This clonotype was recorded at least ten times. This chain links TRBV19 with TRBJ1-4, with a weak D call TRBD1 (5 bases). The CDR3 length is 16 residues. Germline assignment: CDR1 LNHDA and CDR2 SQIVND (reference sequence). V lost 6 bases, J lost 0 bases, and 14 bases lay in between. CDR3 coding DNA: TGTGCCAGTAGCATGGGGCGGGTCACAACTAATGAAAAACTGTTTTTT. Protein product: CASSMGRVTTNEKLFF.

There are many counts of this clonotype. This chain joins TRBV5-5 and TRBJ2-7; 11 bases map to TRBD1. V dropped 4 bases and J dropped 7; count of bases not matched to a gene: 10. This CDR3 is 15 amino acids long. The germline CDR1 and CDR2 sequences are SGHKS and YYEKEE (reference sequence). CDR3 DNA: TGTGCCAGCAGCGCACACGGACAGGGGGCGAGGGAGCAGTACTTC. Its translation is CASSAHGQGAREQYF.

The chain links TRBV5-1 to TRBJ1-1, with a weak D call TRBD1 (5 bases). Germline assignment: CDR1 SGHRS and CDR2 YFSETQ. V dropped 4 bases and J dropped 0 bases, with 13 bases sitting between them. The CDR3 covers 15 residues. DNA of the CDR3: TGCGCCAGCAGCGCTGTAGGGGCCCTGAACACTGAAGCTTTCTTT. As protein: CASSAVGALNTEAFF. Variable domain in full (rest from reference TRBV5-1 and TRBJ1-1): KAGVTQTPRYLIKTRGQQVTLSCSPISGHRSVSWYQQTPGQGLQFLFEYFSETQRNKGNFPGRFSGRQFSNSRSEMNVSTLELGDSALYLCASSAVGALNTEAFFGQGTRLTVV.

This clonotype was seen repeatedly, ten times or more. The rearrangement joins TRBV7-9 to TRBJ2-1; 10 positions match TRBD1. V shed 5 bases, J shed 8 bases, and the junction held 12 bases outside the gene matches. Per the germline V gene, CDR1 is SEHNR and CDR2 is FQNEAQ (reference sequence). The CDR3 extends over 16 amino acids. The chain's CDR3 is CASSNLAGTGDDEQFF. DNA of the CDR3: TGTGCCAGCAGCAACCTCGCCGGGACAGGGGACGATGAGCAGTTCTTC.

This clonotype was picked up many times. The V and J genes are TRBV9 and TRBJ1-5, with D possibly TRBD1 on 6 matching bases. Germline CDR1 is SGDLS and CDR2 is YYNGEE. Trimming pared 0 bases from V and 0 bases from J, leaving 16 bases between. The length of the CDR3 is 18 residues. This CDR3 reads CASSVVAGQPYSNQPQHF. CDR3 bases: TGTGCCAGCAGCGTAGTTGCAGGACAGCCTTATAGCAATCAGCCCCAGCATTTT.

The rearrangement joins TRBV9 to TRBJ2-3; TRBD2 matches 14 bases. Losses at the gene ends were 3 bases for V and 1 base for J; bases not matched to a gene: 10. The CDR3 is 19 amino acids. The germline CDR1 and CDR2 sequences are SGDLS and YYNGEE. The CDR3 region is CASSDFGLAGGLGTDTQYF. The CDR3 coding sequence is TGTGCCAGCAGCGATTTTGGACTAGCGGGGGGCCTAGGCACAGATACGCAGTATTTT.

As concerns this clonotype: Possible read error: a much larger clone is one base away. The chain couples TRBV6-2 or TRBV6-3 to TRBJ1-1; D is unclear. The CDR3 consists of 14 residues. Deletions cut 0 bases from V and 4 bases from J, with 9 bases between. In germline, CDR1 is MNHEY, CDR2 SVGEGT. In nucleotides, the CDR3 is TGTGCCAGCAGTTACTCGATGAGGAGCACTGAAGCTTTCTTT. Its protein product is CASSYSMRSTEAFF.

The chain is built from TRBV30 and TRBJ1-1; D is ambiguous. Germline-derived CDR1 and CDR2 are GTSNPN and SVGIG (reference sequence). The CDR3 totals 14 residues. V dropped 0 bases and J dropped 1 base, with 9 bases sitting between them. The CDR3 DNA sequence: TGTGCCTGGAGTGTACTTTCAGGGAACACTGAAGCTTTCTTT. Protein product: CAWSVLSGNTEAFF.

There are many counts of this clonotype. The V call is TRBV19, the J call TRBJ1-5; TRBD1 is a possible D gene (5 bases). Germline CDR1 LNHDA, CDR2 SQIVND (reference sequence). The CDR3 runs to 15 residues. V lost 3 bases and J 6 bases, leaving 15 bases between the germline ends. This chain's CDR3 is CASSMVGQGSQPQHF. DNA for the CDR3: TGTGCCAGTAGTATGGTGGGGCAGGGTAGTCAGCCCCAGCATTTT.

The chain has TRBV20-1 and TRBJ2-5, with a possible D match to TRBD2 (6 bases). Deletions cut 0 bases from V and 5 bases from J, with 13 bases between. The CDR3 is 14 amino acids. CDR1 is DFQATT and CDR2 is SNEGSKA in the germline V gene (reference sequence). CDR3 region: CSAREDLLAETQYF. CDR3 DNA sequence: TGCAGTGCTAGAGAGGATTTGCTAGCGGAGACCCAGTACTTC.

The table lists this clonotype with many counts. The CDR3 spells CASSSSSGLGDNEQFF. The CDR3 DNA reads TGTGCCAGCAGCTCCTCCTCGGGACTAGGTGACAATGAGCAGTTCTTC. V is TRBV7-3 and J is TRBJ2-1; TRBD2 aligns across 8 bases. Per germline, CDR1 SGHTA and CDR2 FQGTGA. The CDR3 runs to 16 residues. Losses at the gene ends were 4 bases for V and 5 bases for J; bases not matched to a gene: 10.